This T cell receptor beta chain was sequenced for a study of CD4 and CD8 cells across lung adenocarcinoma regions. In this sample, this clonotype turned up once. One entry per CDR3 protein, called by TCRdb with MiXCR from the PCR reads. Of around 23,000 distinct CDR3 sequences listed, 53% are singletons. In germline, CDR1 is MNHNS, CDR2 SASEGT. The CDR3 is 14 residues long. The patients had localized lung adenocarcinoma, a non-small cell subtype. The clonotype comes from a male donor with lung adenocarcinoma. The CD4 and CD8 labels of this study may be unreliable. Sequencing was done on a sample of CD8+ T cells from the center of a lung tumor. The V and J genes are TRBV6-1 and TRBJ2-1, with D hard to call. The end of the DNA aligns better with TRBJ2-5, so the J call may be wrong. The CDR3 DNA is TGTGCCAGTCGAAAAAGGAGCTCGAAAGAGACCCAGTACTTC. This codes for CASRKRSSKETQYF.